The clone carrying this TCR beta chain has a count of ten or more. Other DNA variants within this sample encode the same CDR3. Every bit of the isolated RNA underwent reverse transcription, so sequencing read expressed TCRB transcripts. The method was immunoSEQ multiplex PCR; TCRdb's version includes in-frame clones alone and lacks a portion of them. The data hold around 240,000 clones, with more than 9% observed a single time. The data stem from a study of beta chain features in type 1 diabetes. The CDR3 loop spans 12 amino acids. V was trimmed by 5 bases and J by 0 bases, leaving 3 bases between them. Per germline, CDR1 SEHNR and CDR2 FQNEAQ (reference sequence).

Sequencing was performed on naive CD4+ T cells from blood. The clonotype was recovered from a woman between 18 and 29 years old in good health. The V call is TRBV7-9, the J call TRBJ2-3; no firm D call. The CDR3 spells CASSPSTDTQYF. For the CDR3, the DNA is TGTGCCAGCAGCCCTAGCACAGATACGCAGTATTTT.